This T cell receptor (beta chain) was captured in a study of blood T cell repertoires in COVID-19. Some clones are missing from TCRdb's copy, which holds only in-frame ones; the method was immunoSEQ multiplex PCR. The table has 130,000 or so clones, around 78% seen once; the top ten hold roughly a tenth. The germline V and J ends were trimmed by 1 base and 5 bases, with 14 bases remaining between them. Germline CDR1 is LGHDT and CDR2 is YNNKEL (reference sequence). The CDR3 runs 15 residues. The sequencing sample was made of peripheral blood. This receptor was taken from a human donor in a cohort sampled during active COVID-19. V and J are TRBV3-1 (or the pseudogene TRBV3-2) and TRBJ1-2; perhaps TRBD1 as D (5 bases). The CDR3 DNA sequence: TGTGCCAGCAGCCAAGTGGCGGGGACTGGATATGGCTACACCTTC. Translated, it gives CASSQVAGTGYGYTF.